This T cell receptor beta chain was sequenced during a study of blood T cell repertoires in COVID-19 (TCRdb year 2020). Describing the broader study: Samples covering the acute and convalescent phases of COVID-19 were provided by collaborators in the United States, Italy and Spain. The prospective study material was composed of cDNA or gDNA derived from T cells, B-cell-depleted T cells, or PBMCs. The dataset comprised deeply sampled blood TCRbeta repertoires from subjects exposed to, actively infected with, or recovered from COVID-19. The repertoires were released in a freely available public database meant as a resource for research on the immune response to SARS-CoV-2. Samples were obtained from the ongoing ImmuneRACE study (first 160 participants) and from over 1,000 subjects provided by 6 global collaborators. Nearly every sample came with metadata listing a de-identified subject ID, COVID-19 status, age in years and sex. Where available, HLA class I and class II types were taken from metadata supplied by the sample provider and were not determined by assay-based typing. General study outcomes and caveats: How much clinical and demographic metadata was included differed by source and by participant, and the metadata was provided uncurated.

This clone has a single count. The specificity of this receptor is unknown. The record has no base qualities; no much larger clone is one base away. TCRbeta CDR3 regions were amplified from genomic DNA using the immunoSEQ Assay, a bias-controlled multiplex PCR. The source study handled its data this way. The number of nucleated cells in each sample was estimated from the amplification of reference gene primers within the assay. Sequence reads were collapsed and filtered to measure the absolute abundance of every unique TCRbeta CDR3 rearrangement. For each sample, productive Simpson clonality was calculated by taking the square root of Simpson's diversity index across productive rearrangements. The immuneACCESS repertoire file appears here via TCRdb, limited to in-frame rearrangements. These files lack a portion of the clones; in checked studies, under half of the deficit traces to unresolved V genes, and the cause of the others is not known. That table gives V, J and clone size, and the DNA gave D and trimming. This sample comprises hundreds of thousands of clones, roughly 87% of them detected only once. The ten largest clonotypes hold about 14% of the sample.

Whole blood was collected in K2EDTA tubes by collaborating institutions according to the institutions' own protocols. For TCRbeta analysis, collaborators shipped samples in one of three forms: frozen whole blood, isolated PBMCs, or DNA extracted from either of those sample types. This TCR derives from a human donor in a cohort sampled during active COVID-19. Sequenced material: peripheral blood.

Here the CDR3 is given as CATQTVYNEQFF. Read as DNA, the sequence is TGTGCCACCCAAACAGTATACAATGAGCAGTTCTTC. The receptor chain draws on TRBV2 and TRBJ2-1, with no D gene named confidently. The CDR3, from cysteine to phenylalanine, totals 12 residues. The CDR3 DNA has 36 bases and is translated from base 1. CDR1 and CDR2 are drawn from the germline V gene: SNHLY, FYNNEI. A distance of 11 bases separates the germline ends of V and J, which lose 10 bases and 4 bases respectively.